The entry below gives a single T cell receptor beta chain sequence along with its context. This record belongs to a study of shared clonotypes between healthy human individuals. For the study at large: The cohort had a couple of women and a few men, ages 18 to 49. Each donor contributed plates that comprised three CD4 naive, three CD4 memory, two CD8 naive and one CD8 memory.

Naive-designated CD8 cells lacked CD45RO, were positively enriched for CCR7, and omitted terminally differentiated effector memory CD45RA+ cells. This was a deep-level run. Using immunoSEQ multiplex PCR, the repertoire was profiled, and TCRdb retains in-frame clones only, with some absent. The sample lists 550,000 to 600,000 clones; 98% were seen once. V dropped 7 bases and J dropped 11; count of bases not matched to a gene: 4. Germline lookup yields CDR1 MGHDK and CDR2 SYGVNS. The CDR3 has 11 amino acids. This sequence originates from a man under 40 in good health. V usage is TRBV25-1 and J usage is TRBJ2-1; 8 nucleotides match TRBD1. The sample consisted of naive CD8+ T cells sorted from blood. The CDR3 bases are TGTGCCAGCACCCGACAGGGGAAGCAGTTCTTC. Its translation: CASTRQGKQFF.